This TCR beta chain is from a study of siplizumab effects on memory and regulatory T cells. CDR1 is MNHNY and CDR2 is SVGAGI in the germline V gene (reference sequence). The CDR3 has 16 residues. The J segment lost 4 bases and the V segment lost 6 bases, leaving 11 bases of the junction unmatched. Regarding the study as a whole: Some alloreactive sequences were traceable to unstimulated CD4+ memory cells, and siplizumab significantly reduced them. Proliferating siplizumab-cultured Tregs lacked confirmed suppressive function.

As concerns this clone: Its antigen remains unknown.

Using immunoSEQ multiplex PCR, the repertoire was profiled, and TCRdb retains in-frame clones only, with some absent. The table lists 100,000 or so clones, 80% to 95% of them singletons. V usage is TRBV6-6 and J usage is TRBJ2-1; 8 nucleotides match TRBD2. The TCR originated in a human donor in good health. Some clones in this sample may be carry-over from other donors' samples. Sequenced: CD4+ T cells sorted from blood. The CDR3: CASSRERAGAYNEQFF. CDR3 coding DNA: TGTGCCAGCAGCCGGGAACGAGCGGGGGCTTACAATGAGCAGTTCTTC.